Shown below are 2 T cell receptor beta chains from a single sample sequenced in a study of shared clonotypes between healthy human individuals. Assay: immunoSEQ multiplex PCR; the TCRdb copy retains only in-frame clones and omits some. The data hold over a million clones, with 75% to 80% observed a single time. Specimen: memory CD4+ T cells from PBMCs. Sample subset: CD45RA-negative fraction. The receptors originated from a man aged 18 to 30 in good health. Some clones in this sample may be carry-over from other donors' samples.

The rearrangement joins TRBV5-1 to TRBJ1-2; D gene unclear. Germline assignment: CDR1 SGHRS and CDR2 YFSETQ. The CDR3 has 13 residues. The V and J ends lost 0 bases and 6 bases respectively, with 9 bases between them. This chain's CDR3 is CASSLVGGDGYTF. The CDR3 bases are TGCGCCAGCAGCTTGGTTGGAGGCGATGGCTACACCTTC.

As regards this clone: Compared with germline, one end of the junction differs, possibly owing to a read error. The chain couples TRBV5-8 to TRBJ1-1; possible D gene TRBD1, 5 bases. Germline CDR1 reads SGHTS; CDR2 reads YDEGEE. The CDR3 is 9 amino acids. The DNA of the CDR3 is TGTGCCAGCAGCTCCAGGGCAAGCTTT. It codes for CASSSRASF.